A selection of T cell receptor beta chains follows, all from one sample in a study of control samples from healthy donors and cancer patients. Clones were sequenced by immunoSEQ multiplex PCR, and TCRdb holds only the in-frame ones, with some missing. This table has under 150,000 clones, roughly 90% appearing once. The sequenced material came from blood. These receptors originate from a man aged 30 to 45 in good health. Each CDR3 is given without its conserved first and last residue. Fields, in order: V gene, CDR3 protein.

TRBV28	ASSTSGISHGELF
TRBV24-1	ATSDGGEREAF
TRBV6-6	ASTRGDTEAF
TRBV10-3	AISDGQPSQY
TRBV11-3	ASSLDYYEQY
TRBV10-1	ASSEHTRQPQH
TRBV4-3	ASSPTWGRGGVEQF
TRBV7-2	ASSLVYGGANSPLH
TRBV7-9	ASSFSNSNQPQH
TRBV15	ATSSQAGGDSPLH
TRBV4-3	ASSRSGTTNEKLF
TRBV11-3	ASSHGELGTDTQY
TRBV19	ASSIGSGLSTDTQY
TRBV6-5	ASSYGTGGLYEQY
TRBV19	ASSIIPAGPEQY
TRBV5-1	ASSLTGGKEKLF
TRBV7-2	ASRIAGWQPQH
TRBV2	ASSETGYEQY
TRBV6-5	ASSYSRVFNYGYT
TRBV4-3	ASSQDPGDLYEQY
TRBV11-3	ASSHTGSGNTIY
TRBV6-2/TRBV6-3	ASSYSGRDSYGYT
TRBV29-1	SVEAGGAGGDTQY